Presented here are 4 T cell receptor beta chains from one specimen sequenced in a study of STAT5B mutations in CD4+ large granular lymphocyte leukemia. The assay was immunoSEQ multiplex PCR, and TCRdb's table has in-frame clones only and misses some. The repertoire holds 20,000 to 25,000 clones, roughly 76% seen once, with less than 5% in the top ten. Sequenced material: CD4+ T cells from blood buffy coats. The origin of the receptors is a human donor in good health.

The V and J genes are TRBV7-8 and TRBJ2-7; D may be TRBD2 (5 bases). This CDR3 region has 17 residues. CDR1 and CDR2 (germline): SGHVS, FQNEAQ. Trimming cost V 5 bases and J 1 base, with 21 bases left between them. This CDR3 reads CASSKVAGGSESYEQYF. The DNA of the CDR3 is TGTGCCAGCAGCAAGGTGGCGGGTGGGTCAGAGTCCTACGAGCAGTACTTC.

The chain is built from TRBV15 and TRBJ2-1; 14 bases match TRBD2. The CDR3 covers 15 residues. V lost 7 bases and J lost 6; bases outside the gene matches: 5. The V gene's germline CDR1 is LNHNV and CDR2 YYDKDF (reference sequence). CDR3 sequence (DNA): TGTGCCACCATCTCGACTAGCGGGAGGGTCAATGAGCAGTTCTTC. This encodes CATISTSGRVNEQFF.

This sequence joins TRBV18 and TRBJ1-2; D is perhaps TRBD1 (6 bases). The germline V gene has CDR1 KGHSH and CDR2 LQKENI. CDR3 size: 14 residues. Trimming left V 1 base short and J 6 bases short, with 12 bases between. CDR3 sequence: CASSPLQGPHGYTF. CDR3 sequence (DNA): TGTGCCAGCTCACCACTACAGGGACCCCATGGCTACACCTTC.

V gene TRBV4-1 combines with J gene TRBJ1-2; no clear D. The germline V gene has CDR1 MGHRA and CDR2 YSYEKL. This CDR3 spans 14 amino acids. The V end was cut by 4 bases, the J end by 3 bases, with 12 bases between. In nucleotides, the CDR3 is TGCGCCAGCAGCCGGGATATGTCGGACTATGGCTACACCTTC. It translates to CASSRDMSDYGYTF.